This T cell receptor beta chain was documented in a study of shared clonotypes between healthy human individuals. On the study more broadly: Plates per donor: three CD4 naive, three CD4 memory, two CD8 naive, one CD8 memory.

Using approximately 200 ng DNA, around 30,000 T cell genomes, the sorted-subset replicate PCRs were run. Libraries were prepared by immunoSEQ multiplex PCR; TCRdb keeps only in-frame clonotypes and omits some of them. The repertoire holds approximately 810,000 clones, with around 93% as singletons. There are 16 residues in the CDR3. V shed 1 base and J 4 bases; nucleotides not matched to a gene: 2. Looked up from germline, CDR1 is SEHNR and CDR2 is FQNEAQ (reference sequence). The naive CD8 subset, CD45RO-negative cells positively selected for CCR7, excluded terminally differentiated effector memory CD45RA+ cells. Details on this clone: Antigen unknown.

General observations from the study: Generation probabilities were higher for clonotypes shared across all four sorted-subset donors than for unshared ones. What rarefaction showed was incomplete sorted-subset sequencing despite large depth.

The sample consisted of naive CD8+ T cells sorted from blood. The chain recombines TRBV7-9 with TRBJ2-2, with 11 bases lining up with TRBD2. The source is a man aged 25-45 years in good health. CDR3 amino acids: CASSLETSGTTGELFF. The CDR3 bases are TGTGCCAGCAGCTTAGAGACTAGCGGGACCACCGGGGAGCTGTTTTTT.